One and the same sample provided the 20 T cell receptor beta chains below, sequenced in a study of T cell repertoires in cytomegalovirus infection. TCRdb itself ran the reads through MiXCR, one entry per CDR3 protein. The sample lists under 200,000 distinct CDR3 sequences, 8% to 10% occurring once. The sequencing sample was made of PBMCs. These receptors were collected from a human donor in good health (CMV status not recorded). Some clones in this sample may be carry-over from other donors' samples.

This clonotype was counted ten times or more. The V gene is TRBV15, the J gene TRBJ2-1; 11 nucleotides line up with TRBD1. CDR3 length: 17 residues. Germline lookup yields CDR1 LNHNV and CDR2 YYDKDF (reference sequence). V trimming: 0 bases; J trimming: 8 bases; junction bases outside the gene matches: 9. The DNA for the CDR3 is TGTGCCACCAGCAGAGATAGTTGGACAGGGGGCTCGGATGAGCAGTTCTTC. Its translation: CATSRDSWTGGSDEQFF.

In its sample, this clonotype was seen many times. This chain joins TRBV7-2 and TRBJ1-2, with TRBD1 matching over 7 bases. Germline V CDR1 and CDR2: SGHTA, FQGNSA. Unmatched junction bases numbered 9, after V lost 6 bases and J lost 5 bases. This CDR3 is built from 14 residues. The chain's CDR3 is CASSATTGFYGYTF. Written as DNA, the CDR3 is TGTGCCAGCAGTGCCACGACAGGGTTTTATGGCTACACCTTC. Full variable domain (remainder filled in from reference TRBV7-2 and TRBJ1-2): GAGVSQSPSNKVTEKGKDVELRCDPISGHTALYWYRQSLGQGLEFLIYFQGNSAPDKSGLPSDRFSAERTGGSVSTLTIQRTQQEDSAVYLCASSATTGFYGYTFGSGTRLTVV.

In this sample, this clonotype turned up many times. The V call is TRBV28, the J call TRBJ2-7; D possibly corresponds to TRBD2 (6 bases). This CDR3 has 16 residues. Trimming stripped 2 bases from V and 3 bases from J, with 17 bases between. CDR1 and CDR2 from the germline V gene are MDHEN and SYDVKM. This chain's CDR3 is CASSLPPEGIIYEQYF. CDR3 sequence (DNA): TGTGCCAGCAGTTTACCCCCGGAGGGGATCATCTACGAGCAGTACTTC.

This clonotype appeared many times. The chain is built from TRBV30 and TRBJ2-6; D is unresolved. Germline CDR1 reads GTSNPN; CDR2 reads SVGIG (reference sequence). Trimming left V 7 bases short and J 0 bases short, with 19 bases between. This CDR3 region has 17 residues. CDR3 coding DNA: TGTGCCTTGGAATATTTCCAGCCAGACTCTGGGGCCAACGTCCTGACTTTC. It encodes CALEYFQPDSGANVLTF.

This clonotype was counted at least ten times. The chain carries TRBV7-9 and TRBJ2-5; D remains ambiguous. Germline V gene lookup returns CDR1 SEHNR and CDR2 FQNEAQ (reference sequence). Trimming pared 1 base from V and 4 bases from J, leaving 13 bases between. CDR3 length: 15 amino acids. CDR3 in amino acids: CASSLDDSYRETQYF. The CDR3 nucleotides are TGTGCCAGCAGCTTAGATGACTCCTACCGAGAGACCCAGTACTTC.

This clonotype was picked up many times. The V call is TRBV28, the J call TRBJ2-3; unclear D gene. Germline V gives CDR1 MDHEN, CDR2 SYDVKM. V lost 4 bases to trimming and J lost 0 bases, with 8 bases between them. CDR3 length equals 14 residues. The chain's CDR3 is CASSSTGSTDTQYF. The CDR3 nucleotides are TGTGCCAGCAGTTCCACTGGGAGCACAGATACGCAGTATTTT.

The rearrangement links TRBV10-3 to TRBJ2-7; D remains ambiguous. V was trimmed by 3 bases and J by 4 bases, leaving 13 bases between them. CDR3 size: 14 residues. CDR1 is ENHRY and CDR2 is SYGVKD in the germline V gene. The CDR3 region is CAISDLERSYEQYF. In DNA form, the CDR3 reads TGTGCCATCAGTGATTTGGAGAGGAGTTACGAGCAGTACTTC.

This clonotype was recorded many times. This sequence joins TRBV10-3 and TRBJ1-2; a weak D match, TRBD1 (5 bases). V dropped 2 bases and J dropped 5 bases, with 15 bases sitting between them. This CDR3 is built from 15 residues. Germline lookup yields CDR1 ENHRY and CDR2 SYGVKD. In nucleotides, the CDR3 is TGTGCCATCAGTGAGAGGCCGCGGGACTCATATGGCTACACCTTC. It is translated as CAISERPRDSYGYTF.

This clonotype has ten or more counts. The J gene is TRBJ1-6, the V gene TRBV5-4, with D uncertain. V shed 4 bases and J shed 1 base, with 9 bases lying between them. CDR3 length: 15 amino acids. Germline-derived CDR1 and CDR2 are SGHNT and YYREEE (reference sequence). CDR3: CASSRGGSYNSPLHF. In DNA form, the CDR3 reads TGTGCCAGCAGCCGGGGAGGATCCTATAATTCACCCCTCCACTTT. The entire variable domain, with the rest obtained from reference TRBV5-4 and TRBJ1-6, is as follows: ETGVTQSPTHLIKTRGQQVTLRCSSQSGHNTVSWYQQALGQGPQFIFQYYREEENGRGNFPPRFSGLQFPNYSSELNVNALELDDSALYLCASSRGGSYNSPLHFGNGTRLTVT.

In its sample, this clonotype was seen a few times. The V gene is TRBV20-1, the J gene TRBJ1-5; TRBD1 might be the D (5 bases). Trimming removed 6 bases at V and 0 bases at J, with 18 bases between. Germline CDR1 reads DFQATT; CDR2 reads SNEGSKA (reference sequence). The length of the CDR3 is 16 residues. CDR3 DNA sequence: TGCAGTGCAACCGCCGGGACCGAAATTAGCAATCAGCCCCAGCATTTT. It yields the protein CSATAGTEISNQPQHF.

This rearrangement joins TRBV5-4 to TRBJ1-2, with TRBD1 identical over 8 bases. The J segment lost 6 bases and the V segment lost 6 bases, leaving 10 bases of the junction unmatched. CDR3 length equals 14 residues. The germline CDR1 and CDR2 sequences are SGHNT and YYREEE (reference sequence). This CDR3 reads CASNRQGIIDGYTF. The CDR3 coding sequence is TGTGCCAGCAACAGACAGGGGATTATCGATGGCTACACCTTC.

The table lists this clonotype with many counts. J is TRBJ1-2 and V is TRBV7-3; possibly TRBD1 for D (6 bases). V lost 0 bases to trimming and J lost 8 bases, with 13 bases between them. Germline lookup yields CDR1 SGHTA and CDR2 FQGTGA. The CDR3 loop spans 14 amino acids. The CDR3 DNA follows: TGTGCCAGCAGCTTAACGTCCCAGGGGAAGGGCTACACCTTC. Amino acid sequence: CASSLTSQGKGYTF.

The chain couples TRBV29-1 to TRBJ2-5; 8 positions match TRBD1. Trimming took 6 bases from V and 5 from J; bases not matched to a gene: 8. There are 13 residues in the CDR3. Germline V gene sequence: CDR1 SQVTM, CDR2 ANQGSEA. CDR3 sequence: CSVIGQGGETQYF. The CDR3 bases are TGCAGCGTGATCGGACAGGGTGGTGAGACCCAGTACTTC.

There are a few counts of this clonotype. The V gene is TRBV7-9, the J gene TRBJ2-7, with D perhaps TRBD1 (5 bases). From germline, CDR1 is SEHNR and CDR2 FQNEAQ (reference sequence). V shed 1 base and J shed 3 bases, with 13 bases lying between them. CDR3 length: 15 residues. CDR3 coding DNA: TGTGCCAGCAGCTTAGGGCCAGGGAACCTCTACGAGCAGTACTTC. Its protein product is CASSLGPGNLYEQYF.

The sample holds many counts of this clonotype. The J gene is TRBJ2-4, the V gene TRBV7-2, with 8 bases aligning to TRBD1. The CDR3 loop spans 16 amino acids. J was trimmed by 1 base and V by 4 bases; bases with no gene match: 6. Germline values: CDR1 SGHTA, CDR2 FQGNSA. CDR3 in amino acids: CASSYIWTGAKNIQYF. The CDR3 DNA reads as TGTGCCAGCAGCTATATCTGGACAGGGGCCAAAAACATTCAGTACTTC.

This clonotype was counted only a few times. The CDR3 loop reads CSAPKGAGTEAFF. The DNA for the CDR3 is TGCAGTGCCCCCAAAGGGGCTGGCACTGAAGCTTTCTTT. V is TRBV20-1 and J is TRBJ1-1, with TRBD1 as a possible D gene (5 bases). The V end was cut by 6 bases, the J end by 4 bases, with 15 bases between. Germline assignment: CDR1 DFQATT and CDR2 SNEGSKA (reference sequence). CDR3 length: 13 amino acids.

This clonotype has ten or more counts. The chain recombines TRBV28 with TRBJ2-5; D is perhaps TRBD1 (5 bases). The germline V gene encodes CDR1 MDHEN and CDR2 SYDVKM. The V gene lost 3 bases and the J gene lost 5 bases, with 16 bases spanning the gap. CDR3 length equals 15 residues. In nucleotides, the CDR3 is TGTGCCAGCAGTTTTTCCAGGGTGTGGAAGGAGACCCAGTACTTC. This translates into CASSFSRVWKETQYF.

This clonotype has ten or more counts. The chain uses TRBV7-8 and TRBJ1-1, with 9 bases identical to TRBD1. Trimming cost V 3 bases and J 3 bases; bases outside gene matches: 11. The length of the CDR3 is 17 residues. Germline assignment: CDR1 SGHVS and CDR2 FQNEAQ. CDR3 loop: CASSFEITGGRYTEAFF. The CDR3 DNA reads as TGTGCCAGCAGCTTCGAGATAACAGGGGGCAGGTACACTGAAGCTTTCTTT. The full variable domain, rest sourced from reference TRBV7-8 and TRBJ1-1, is GAGVSQSPRYKVAKRGQDVALRCDPISGHVSLFWYQQALGQGPEFLTYFQNEAQLDKSGLPSDRFFAERPEGSVSTLKIQRTQQEDSAVYLCASSFEITGGRYTEAFFGQGTRLTVV.

This clonotype was seen at least ten times. The chain links TRBV12-3 or TRBV12-4 to TRBJ1-6; the match to TRBD1 covers 9 bases. V trimming: 6 bases; J trimming: 10 bases; junction bases outside the gene matches: 7. The CDR3 spans 14 residues. The CDR3 nucleotides are TGTGCCAGCAGCCGGGGACAGGGCTTCTCACCCCTCCACTTT. It codes for CASSRGQGFSPLHF.

The sample holds many counts of this clonotype. The chain carries TRBV7-3 and TRBJ2-1; a possible D gene is TRBD2 (6 bases). From germline, CDR1 is SGHTA and CDR2 FQGTGA. The CDR3 has 15 residues. With 5 bases removed from V and 4 bases from J, the gap between germline ends came to 15 bases. CDR3 sequence reads: CASSTRDSTYNEQFF. CDR3 DNA: TGTGCCAGCAGCACCCGGGACTCAACTTACAATGAGCAGTTCTTC.